The text below deals with one T cell receptor (beta chain). Antigen: not known. The CDR3 covers 13 residues. Germline CDR1 reads MDHEN; CDR2 reads SYDVKM. V shed 11 bases and J 2 bases; nucleotides not matched to a gene: 9. One entry per CDR3 protein results from TCRdb running MiXCR on the multiplex PCR reads. The sample has 150,000 to 200,000 distinct CDR3 sequences, roughly 30% seen once. These data originate in a study of breast tumors, draining lymph nodes, adjacent tissues. Study conclusions and caveats: Tumor and nontumor repertoires were significantly more similar in luminal-like than in basal-like breast cancer.

Breast cancer patients provided tissue from their axillary draining lymph nodes. The sample consisted of axillary lymph node tissue. The TCR was taken from a female donor with breast cancer. Some clones in this sample may be carry-over from other donors' samples. The genes are TRBV28 and TRBJ2-7; 7 positions match TRBD2. The CDR3 sequence: CAAQGLAAYEQYF. CDR3 DNA: TGTGCCGCACAAGGGCTAGCGGCCTACGAGCAGTACTTC.